The 30 T cell receptor beta chains reported below all come from one sample, sequenced in a study of T cell responses to AZD1222 COVID-19 vaccine. Using immunoSEQ multiplex PCR, the repertoire was profiled, and TCRdb retains in-frame clones only, with some absent. Of about 100,000 clones listed, 86% are singletons. The sequences come from peripheral blood, collected on day 0 of AZD1222 vaccination. All receptors derive from an adult in good health.

Within the sample, this clone is large. The CDR3 sequence is CASSKETQYF. Here the CDR3 DNA reads TGTGCCAGCAGCAAGGAGACCCAGTACTTC. V is TRBV21-1 and J is TRBJ2-5. TRBV21-1 is a pseudogene locus. The CDR3 consists of 10 residues.

The gene calls are TRBV7-8 and TRBJ2-3; 11 bases agree with TRBD1. Losses at the gene ends were 4 bases for V and 3 bases for J; bases not matched to a gene: 6. CDR1 and CDR2 from the germline V gene are SGHVS and FQNEAQ. The CDR3 runs 16 residues. In DNA form, the CDR3 reads TGTGCCAGCAGCTCCGACGGGACAGGGGGGACAGATACGCAGTATTTT. This codes for CASSSDGTGGTDTQYF.

In DNA, the CDR3 is TGTGCCAGCCGGGACAATAATAATTCACCCCTCCACTTT. Amino acid sequence: CASRDNNNSPLHF. The chain uses TRBV25-1 and TRBJ1-6, with D possibly being TRBD1 (6 bases). V dropped 8 bases and J dropped 5 bases, with 10 bases sitting between them. Germline loops: CDR1 MGHDK, CDR2 SYGVNS. The CDR3 sequence is 13 residues long. Drawing the rest from reference TRBV25-1 and TRBJ1-6, the complete variable domain is EADIYQTPRYLVIGTGKKITLECSQTMGHDKMYWYQQDPGMELHLIHYSYGVNSTEKGDLSSESTVSRIRTEHFPLTLESARPSHTSQYLCASRDNNNSPLHFGNGTRLTVT.

V usage is TRBV7-3 and J usage is TRBJ2-7; TRBD2 aligns across 13 bases. CDR3 length: 15 amino acids. CDR1 is SGHTA and CDR2 is FQGTGA in the germline V gene. V lost 5 bases to trimming and J lost 6 bases; unmatched junction nucleotides: 7. CDR3 residues: CASSPQGTSGAEQYF. The CDR3, as DNA: TGTGCCAGCAGCCCACAAGGGACTAGCGGGGCCGAGCAGTACTTC.

The J gene is TRBJ2-4, the V gene TRBV7-2, with D hard to call. Germline-derived CDR1 and CDR2 are SGHTA and FQGNSA. This CDR3 comprises 14 residues. Trimming pared 5 bases from V and 0 bases from J, leaving 8 bases between. CDR3 in DNA: TGTGCCAGCAGCCCCGGTCTAGCCAAAAACATTCAGTACTTC. It codes for CASSPGLAKNIQYF.

This clone appeared a few times. The chain employs TRBV9 and TRBJ1-4; tentatively, D is TRBD1 (6 bases). Between the trimmed V and J ends, which lost 3 bases and 1 base, there was a span of 10 bases. This CDR3 is built from 15 residues. Germline loops: CDR1 SGDLS, CDR2 YYNGEE. For the CDR3, the DNA is TGTGCCAGCAGCGGCAGGGGATTAACTAATGAAAAACTGTTTTTT. It codes for CASSGRGLTNEKLFF.

V and J are TRBV2 and TRBJ2-7; 9 bases are shared with TRBD1. This CDR3 is 15 amino acids long. Germline V gene lookup returns CDR1 SNHLY and CDR2 FYNNEI. The ends lost 6 bases at V and 0 bases at J; junction bases unmatched: 6. The CDR3 DNA reads TGTGCCAGCAGCGCCCCGGGACAGGGCTCCTACGAGCAGTACTTC. Its translation is CASSAPGQGSYEQYF.

This clone appeared a single time. The DNA for the CDR3 is TGTGCCAGTACTGTGGAGAACACTGAAGCTTTCTTT. It is translated as CASTVENTEAFF. This chain joins TRBV19 and TRBJ1-1; D not resolved. V dropped 7 bases and J dropped 1 base, with 7 bases sitting between them. This CDR3 contains 12 residues. Per germline, CDR1 LNHDA and CDR2 SQIVND (reference sequence). The complete variable domain, with remaining parts taken from reference TRBV19 and TRBJ1-1, reads DGGITQSPKYLFRKEGQNVTLSCEQNLNHDAMYWYRQDPGQGLRLIYYSQIVNDFQKGDIAEGYSVSREKKESFPLTVTSAQKNPTAFYLCASTVENTEAFFGQGTRLTVV.

The chain is built from TRBV6-2 or TRBV6-3 and TRBJ2-7, with 8 bases aligning to TRBD1. The CDR3 spans 15 residues. The germline CDR1 and CDR2 sequences are MNHEY and SVGEGT. Trimming at V came to 0 bases and at J to 2 bases, leaving 3 bases not matched to a gene. In DNA form, the CDR3 reads TGTGCCAGCAGTTACTCGAGGGACAGGCCCTACGAGCAGTACTTC. As protein: CASSYSRDRPYEQYF.

This rearrangement joins TRBV28 to TRBJ2-7, with a weak D call TRBD2 (5 bases). CDR3 length equals 14 residues. CDR1 and CDR2 from the germline V gene are MDHEN and SYDVKM. V was shortened by 4 bases and J by 3 bases, with 13 bases between the two germline ends. This CDR3 is CASSSPSGFYEQYF. Written as DNA, the CDR3 is TGTGCCAGCAGTTCCCCTTCGGGGTTCTACGAGCAGTACTTC.

The chain joins TRBV28 to TRBJ1-5; D might be TRBD1 (5 bases). CDR3 size: 14 residues. Germline CDR1 and CDR2: MDHEN and SYDVKM. V dropped 3 bases and J dropped 5 bases, with 11 bases sitting between them. As DNA, the CDR3 is TGTGCCAGCAGTTTCCAGGGCTCCGATCAGCCCCAGCATTTT. This sequence encodes CASSFQGSDQPQHF.

The rearrangement links TRBV4-2 to TRBJ1-1, with TRBD1 as a possible D gene (5 bases). Germline values: CDR1 LGHNA, CDR2 YNFKEQ. Trimming cost V 1 base and J 4 bases, with 13 bases left between them. The CDR3 spans 15 residues. The CDR3 DNA follows: TGTGCCAGCAGCCAAGTAGCAGGGAAAGGCACTGAAGCTTTCTTT. Its translation is CASSQVAGKGTEAFF.

The chain recombines TRBV28 with TRBJ1-2; D gene uncertain. V dropped 6 bases and J dropped 8 bases, with 16 bases sitting between them. This CDR3 region has 13 residues. Germline values: CDR1 MDHEN, CDR2 SYDVKM. The CDR3 protein is CASRPLPAPGYTF. CDR3 nucleotides: TGTGCCAGCAGACCCCTCCCGGCTCCCGGCTACACCTTC.

This clone showed up just once. The genes are TRBV19 and TRBJ1-1; D call uncertain. The CDR3 runs 15 residues. The V and J ends lost 1 base and 5 bases respectively, with 14 bases between them. Germline lookup yields CDR1 LNHDA and CDR2 SQIVND (reference sequence). The CDR3 DNA follows: TGTGCCAGTAGTATAGGGGAGGGTTGGATAACTGAAGCTTTCTTT. Translated, it gives CASSIGEGWITEAFF.

The chain uses TRBV7-2 and TRBJ1-6; a possible D gene is TRBD1 (5 bases). The V end was cut by 0 bases, the J end by 10 bases, with 16 bases between. The CDR3 extends over 16 amino acids. Germline assignment: CDR1 SGHTA and CDR2 FQGNSA. CDR3 in amino acids: CASSLARQGNRSPLHF. The CDR3 nucleotides read TGTGCCAGCAGCTTAGCGAGGCAGGGTAATCGCTCACCCCTCCACTTT.

Only a few counts were recorded for this clone. This chain links TRBV7-2 with TRBJ2-1; D is perhaps TRBD2 (5 bases). Germline CDR1 and CDR2: SGHTA and FQGNSA. V was clipped by 5 bases and J by 4 bases, with 15 bases between them. The CDR3 has 15 residues. In nucleotides, the CDR3 is TGTGCCAGCAGCCCCTCCGAGGGAAGATACAATGAGCAGTTCTTC. Its protein product is CASSPSEGRYNEQFF.

The chain recombines TRBV3-1 (or the pseudogene TRBV3-2) with TRBJ1-2; D remains ambiguous. Deletions cut 0 bases from V and 0 bases from J, with 5 bases between. The CDR3 is made up of 14 amino acids. Germline V gene data show CDR1 as LGHDT and CDR2 as YNNKEL (reference sequence). CDR3 coding DNA: TGTGCCAGCAGCCAAGACAGTTCTAACTATGGCTACACCTTC. Translating gives CASSQDSSNYGYTF.

The chain has TRBV7-8 and TRBJ2-3, with a tentative D call TRBD1 (6 bases). Germline CDR1 is SGHVS and CDR2 is FQNEAQ. This CDR3 contains 15 residues. V was clipped by 3 bases and J by 5 bases, with 15 bases between them. CDR3 sequence reads: CASSFRGGARDTQYF. The CDR3, as DNA: TGTGCCAGCAGCTTCAGGGGTGGCGCCCGAGATACGCAGTATTTT.

This clone was counted a few times. The chain links TRBV7-9 to TRBJ1-3, with a tentative D call TRBD1 (5 bases). CDR3 length: 14 amino acids. CDR1 SEHNR and CDR2 FQNEAQ come from the germline V gene (reference sequence). The V gene lost 5 bases and the J gene lost 3 bases, with 11 bases spanning the gap. The CDR3 region is CASSLVGGGNTIYF. Here the CDR3 DNA reads TGTGCCAGCAGCCTCGTGGGGGGTGGAAACACCATATATTTT.

This chain connects TRBV5-1 to TRBJ2-3; 10 bases agree with TRBD1. The CDR3 has 17 residues. Per germline, CDR1 SGHRS and CDR2 YFSETQ. Trimming took 4 bases from V and 3 from J; bases not matched to a gene: 11. The CDR3 DNA reads as TGCGCCAGCAGCGCAACCCTGACAGGGGGCGAGACAGATACGCAGTATTTT. Translated: CASSATLTGGETDTQYF.

The chain recombines TRBV7-2 with TRBJ1-6; possibly TRBD1 for D (5 bases). This CDR3 has 16 residues. Germline V gene data show CDR1 as SGHTA and CDR2 as FQGNSA. V lost 2 bases to trimming and J lost 4 bases, with 12 bases between them. The CDR3, as DNA: TGTGCCAGCAGCTTACAGGCAGGGAGATATAATTCACCCCTCCACTTT. This translates into CASSLQAGRYNSPLHF.

This clone appeared once. The chain links TRBV3-1 (or the pseudogene TRBV3-2) to TRBJ2-1; 10 positions agree with TRBD2. The V segment lost 1 base and the J segment 7 bases; nucleotides outside the gene matches: 13. Germline values: CDR1 LGHDT, CDR2 YNNKEL (reference sequence). The CDR3 is made up of 18 amino acids. CDR3 DNA: TGTGCCAGCAGCCAAGTTTCTCCCCTAGCGGGAGTTCGGAATGAGCAGTTCTTC. Translation gives CASSQVSPLAGVRNEQFF.

The chain combines TRBV19 with TRBJ1-1, with D uncertain. This CDR3 spans 13 amino acids. Trimming left V 10 bases short and J 13 bases short, with 25 bases between. Looked up from germline, CDR1 is LNHDA and CDR2 is SQIVND (reference sequence). The DNA of the CDR3 is TGTGCCACCACCGCGCCACCCCACGGCTCGGTTTTCTTT. Translating it yields CATTAPPHGSVFF.

The chain links TRBV9 to TRBJ2-2; D gene unclear. Germline CDR1 reads SGDLS; CDR2 reads YYNGEE. Deletions cut 0 bases from V and 6 bases from J, with 6 bases between. CDR3 length: 13 amino acids. CDR3 in DNA: TGTGCCAGCAGCGTAGCTACGCCCGGGGAGCTGTTTTTT. It translates to CASSVATPGELFF.

The chain is built from TRBV30 and TRBJ1-2, with D perhaps matching TRBD1 (5 bases). This CDR3 comprises 12 residues. Germline V CDR1 and CDR2: GTSNPN, SVGIG (reference sequence). With 0 bases removed from V and 11 bases from J, the gap between germline ends came to 13 bases. CDR3 sequence: CAWSVRERGYTF. The CDR3 DNA reads TGTGCCTGGAGTGTACGGGAAAGGGGTTACACCTTC.

This chain connects TRBV10-3 to TRBJ2-5; TRBD1 agrees at 9 bases. Unmatched junction bases numbered 4, after V lost 8 bases and J lost 0 bases. The CDR3 spans 14 residues. The V gene's germline CDR1 is ENHRY and CDR2 SYGVKD. CDR3 region: CAIRDRADQETQYF. CDR3 in DNA: TGTGCCATCCGGGACAGGGCCGACCAAGAGACCCAGTACTTC.

This sequence joins TRBV3-1 (or the pseudogene TRBV3-2) and TRBJ2-7; D perhaps matches TRBD1 (6 bases). The CDR3 has 14 residues. CDR1 is LGHDT, CDR2 YNNKEL, per germline (reference sequence). V was clipped by 4 bases and J by 2 bases, with 12 bases between them. The CDR3, as DNA: TGTGCCAGCAGCCCCCGGGACAAGGCCTACGAGCAGTACTTC. Its protein product is CASSPRDKAYEQYF.

J is TRBJ2-1 and V is TRBV5-1, with 10 positions matching TRBD1. This CDR3 region has 15 residues. The V and J ends lost 0 bases and 3 bases, in that order; junction bases with no gene match: 0. Germline lookup yields CDR1 SGHRS and CDR2 YFSETQ. The CDR3 DNA reads as TGCGCCAGCAGCTTGGGGACAGGGGGCTACAATGAGCAGTTCTTC. This translates into CASSLGTGGYNEQFF.

V is TRBV6-5 and J is TRBJ1-1, with D perhaps TRBD1 (6 bases). The V end was cut by 6 bases, the J end by 6 bases, with 17 bases between. The CDR3 runs 14 residues. From germline, CDR1 is MNHEY and CDR2 SVGAGI. The CDR3 DNA reads as TGTGCCAGCAGCCAATCACAGGGTCGGGCTGAAGCTTTCTTT. Translation: CASSQSQGRAEAFF.

The chain couples TRBV28 to TRBJ2-5; 10 nucleotides align to TRBD1. Germline trimming cut 6 bases from V and 4 bases from J; bases unmatched to any gene: 8. Germline V gives CDR1 MDHEN, CDR2 SYDVKM. The CDR3 covers 15 residues. This CDR3 is CASSPGQGIGETQYF. The CDR3 DNA sequence: TGTGCCAGCAGCCCGGGACAGGGGATCGGAGAGACCCAGTACTTC. The whole variable domain, remainder taken from reference TRBV28 and TRBJ2-5, is DVKVTQSSRYLVKRTGEKVFLECVQDMDHENMFWYRQDPGLGLRLIYFSYDVKMKEKGDIPEGYSVSREKKERFSLILESASTNQTSMYLCASSPGQGIGETQYFGPGTRLLVL.